This T cell receptor beta chain was recovered during a study of T cells in Graves' hyperthyroidism and ophthalmopathy. The germline CDR1 and CDR2 sequences are SGHRS and YFSETQ. The CDR3 consists of 17 residues. Trimming removed 3 bases from V and 0 bases from J; junction bases left unmatched: 10. A few counts support this clonotype. Its antigen is currently unknown. Study-wide points: Ophthalmopathy was model-predicted a median about 6.9 months pre-onset.

Template material for amplifying TCR beta CDR3 regions consisted of RNA transcripts. HTBI primers drove first-round RT-PCR of the TCR CDR3. TCRdb re-derived calls from the multiplex PCR reads in MiXCR, one entry per CDR3 protein. Here the sample spans around 700,000 distinct CDR3 sequences, about 17% being singletons. V gene TRBV5-1 combines with J gene TRBJ1-1, with 8 bases lining up with TRBD1. The receptor's source is a woman between 45 and 65 years old with Graves' hyperthyroidism that later progressed to Graves' ophthalmopathy. The sequencing input was blood. The CDR3 is CASSSQTGGIMNTEAFF. The CDR3 bases are TGCGCCAGCAGCTCCCAAACAGGGGGTATCATGAACACTGAAGCTTTCTTT. Filled out from reference TRBV5-1 and TRBJ1-1, the complete variable domain reads KAGVTQTPRYLIKTRGQQVTLSCSPISGHRSVSWYQQTPGQGLQFLFEYFSETQRNKGNFPGRFSGRQFSNSRSEMNVSTLELGDSALYLCASSSQTGGIMNTEAFFGQGTRLTVV.